This T cell receptor beta chain was obtained from a study of blood T cell repertoires in COVID-19. In germline, CDR1 is ENHRY, CDR2 SYGVKD. The length of the CDR3 is 11 residues. The V end was cut by 4 bases, the J end by 3 bases, with 4 bases between. Assay used: immunoSEQ multiplex PCR; TCRdb lists only in-frame clones, some missing. Here the sample spans approximately 260,000 clones, around 86% being singletons. Specimen: PBMCs or T cells enriched from blood (not recorded which). The chain combines TRBV10-3 with TRBJ2-7; D remains unclear. The sequence came from a woman aged 40-49 years with acute COVID-19. The CDR3: CAISGHYEQYF. The CDR3 DNA sequence: TGTGCCATCAGTGGACACTACGAGCAGTACTTC.